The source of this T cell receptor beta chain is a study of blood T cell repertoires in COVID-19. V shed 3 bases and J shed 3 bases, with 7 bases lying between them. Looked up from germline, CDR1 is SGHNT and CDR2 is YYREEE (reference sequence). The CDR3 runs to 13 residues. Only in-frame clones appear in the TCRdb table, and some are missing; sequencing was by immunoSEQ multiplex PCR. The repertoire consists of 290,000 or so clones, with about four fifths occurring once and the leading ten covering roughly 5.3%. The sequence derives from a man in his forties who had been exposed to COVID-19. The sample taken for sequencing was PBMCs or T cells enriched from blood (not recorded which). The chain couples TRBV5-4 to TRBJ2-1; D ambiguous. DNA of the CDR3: TGTGCCAGCAGCTCTGCTAGCTACAATGAGCAGTTCTTC. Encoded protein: CASSSASYNEQFF.